This TCR beta chain was identified during a study of blood T cell repertoires in COVID-19. Study information: Acute and convalescent COVID-19 specimens originated in the United States, Italy and Spain. T cells, B-cell-depleted T cells, or PBMCs supplied cDNA or gDNA.

Methods used by the authors: Reference gene primer amplification in the assay estimated nucleated cell counts. Method: immunoSEQ multiplex PCR; TCRdb's copy keeps in-frame clones and lacks some. V and J calls and clone size follow that table, whereas D and trimming were derived from the DNA. In the table there are roughly 250,000 clones, 70% to 85% of which are singletons. V lost 3 bases to trimming and J lost 0 bases, with 15 bases between them. The CDR3 runs to 16 residues. CDR1 and CDR2 from the germline V gene are MDHEN and SYDVKM. This clonotype originated in an elderly woman with active or convalescent COVID-19. This chain links TRBV28 with TRBJ2-7; D is unclear. Sample: peripheral blood. The CDR3 DNA is TGTGCCAGCAGTTTTCGTGCCATACAGAGCTCCTACGAGCAGTACTTC. Translating gives CASSFRAIQSSYEQYF.